Each of the 22 T cell receptor beta chains below was sequenced from the same sample in a study of graft-versus-host responses after intestinal transplantation (dated by TCRdb to about 2021). Library preparation used the immunoSEQ multiplex PCR assay. In TCRdb, the immuneACCESS table is reduced to in-frame sequences with V and J assigned. These tables do not hold every clone; where another copy was compared, an unresolved V gene accounts for under half, and the others remain unexplained. The table for this sample lists roughly 25,000 clones; more than 80% of them were counted only once. The ten largest make up around 0.54% of the sample. Sequenced material: PBMCs, taken 18 days after transplant. All receptors come from a human patient who received an intestinal transplant, so some T cells may come from the graft donor.

The rearrangement joins TRBV9 to TRBJ1-6; no reliable D call. Germline V lookup: CDR1 SGDLS, CDR2 YYNGEE. The CDR3 has 16 amino acids. V lost 1 base, J lost 9 bases, and 17 bases lay in between. The chain's CDR3 is CASSVFDTGRSSPLHF. The DNA of the CDR3 is TGTGCCAGCAGCGTATTTGATACTGGACGAAGTTCACCCCTCCACTTT.

This clone came up once. This CDR3 is CASSLEGPLTHPNTGELFF. The CDR3 DNA reads as TGTGCCAGCAGCTTAGAGGGGCCGCTCACCCATCCTAACACCGGGGAGCTGTTTTTT. The V call is TRBV7-8, the J call TRBJ2-2; TRBD1 might be the D (5 bases). CDR3 length: 19 amino acids. Germline V gene lookup returns CDR1 SGHVS and CDR2 FQNEAQ. V lost 1 base and J 2 bases, leaving 20 bases between the germline ends. Filled out from reference TRBV7-8 and TRBJ2-2, the complete variable domain reads GAGVSQSPRYKVAKRGQDVALRCDPISGHVSLFWYQQALGQGPEFLTYFQNEAQLDKSGLPSDRFFAERPEGSVSTLKIQRTQQEDSAVYLCASSLEGPLTHPNTGELFFGEGSRLTVL.

The genes are TRBV7-2 and TRBJ2-5; 8 nucleotides line up with TRBD2. There are 17 residues in the CDR3. CDR1 SGHTA and CDR2 FQGNSA come from the germline V gene. V lost 5 bases to trimming and J lost 4 bases; unmatched junction nucleotides: 15. This CDR3 reads CASSQSPGTRGLETQYF. CDR3 coding DNA: TGTGCCAGCAGCCAGAGTCCCGGGACTAGGGGACTAGAGACCCAGTACTTC.

In the case of this clone: The same CDR3 arises from other DNA sequences in this sample as well. The chain couples TRBV5-1 to TRBJ1-1, with D unclear. The CDR3 loop spans 15 amino acids. Germline CDR1 SGHRS, CDR2 YFSETQ. V was trimmed by 0 bases and J by 5 bases, leaving 14 bases between them. The CDR3 region has the DNA TGCGCCAGCAGCTTGGTCCAGAGGGTACAAACTGAAGCTTTCTTT. This codes for CASSLVQRVQTEAFF. The whole variable domain, filled in from reference TRBV5-1 and TRBJ1-1, reads KAGVTQTPRYLIKTRGQQVTLSCSPISGHRSVSWYQQTPGQGLQFLFEYFSETQRNKGNFPGRFSGRQFSNSRSEMNVSTLELGDSALYLCASSLVQRVQTEAFFGQGTRLTVV.

This clone was detected once. V is TRBV30 and J is TRBJ2-2, with D possibly being TRBD1 or TRBD2 (5 bases each). In germline, CDR1 is GTSNPN, CDR2 SVGIG (reference sequence). Trimming shortened V by 0 bases and J by 7 bases, and 12 bases separated the two germline ends. The CDR3 is made up of 14 amino acids. Here the CDR3 reads CAWSVLGEIGELFF. In nucleotides, the CDR3 is TGTGCCTGGAGTGTACTGGGGGAGATCGGGGAGCTGTTTTTT.

The V gene is TRBV7-3, the J gene TRBJ2-1; TRBD2 matches 11 bases. The junction had 8 bases not matched to a gene; V was cut back by 2 bases and J by 8 bases. The V gene's germline CDR1 is SGHTA and CDR2 FQGTGA. The CDR3 is 16 amino acids. The DNA for the CDR3 is TGTGCCAGCAGCTTACTGCTAGCGGGGGGCAGGGATGAGCAGTTCTTC. It specifies CASSLLLAGGRDEQFF.

There are a few counts of this clone. The J gene is TRBJ2-7, the V gene TRBV7-9; a possible D gene is TRBD1 (6 bases). V was clipped by 7 bases and J by 6 bases, with 13 bases between them. Germline loops: CDR1 SEHNR, CDR2 FQNEAQ (reference sequence). CDR3 length: 12 amino acids. CDR3 amino acids: CASTLQGVEQYF. The CDR3 DNA reads as TGTGCCAGCACCCTACAGGGTGTCGAGCAGTACTTC.

V gene TRBV7-9 combines with J gene TRBJ2-1, with 8 bases matching TRBD2. The germline V gene encodes CDR1 SEHNR and CDR2 FQNEAQ (reference sequence). V lost 4 bases and J lost 10; bases outside the gene matches: 3. The CDR3 consists of 12 residues. The CDR3 sequence is CASSSERGEQFF. Here the CDR3 DNA reads TGTGCCAGCAGCTCGGAGCGGGGGGAGCAGTTCTTC.

The chain joins TRBV6-1 to TRBJ2-1, with TRBD2 matching over 12 bases. The germline V gene has CDR1 MNHNS and CDR2 SASEGT. Trimming cost V 3 bases and J 7 bases; bases outside gene matches: 7. The CDR3 has 16 amino acids. The DNA for the CDR3 is TGTGCCAGCAGTGACCCCGGGACTAGCGGGCCAAATGAGCAGTTCTTC. It is translated as CASSDPGTSGPNEQFF.

The CDR3 DNA is TGTGCCAGCAGTTTAAACCCAGGGGTGAAGGCTGAAGCTTTCTTT. Translating gives CASSLNPGVKAEAFF. The genes are TRBV6-5 and TRBJ1-1, with D perhaps TRBD1 (6 bases). CDR3 length equals 15 residues. The V gene lost 4 bases and the J gene lost 6 bases, with 18 bases spanning the gap. The germline V gene has CDR1 MNHEY and CDR2 SVGAGI.

The CDR3 nucleotides are TGTGCCAGCAGTTACGGTGGGTTTGGCTACACCTTC. Residues: CASSYGGFGYTF. The chain employs TRBV6-5 and TRBJ1-2; unclear D gene. CDR1 and CDR2 from the germline V gene are MNHEY and SVGAGI. This CDR3 is built from 12 residues. Trimming took off 2 bases at V and 7 bases at J, with 8 bases between the two ends.

The rearrangement joins TRBV5-1 to TRBJ2-3, with 9 bases identical to TRBD1. Germline V gene lookup returns CDR1 SGHRS and CDR2 YFSETQ. The CDR3 consists of 15 residues. With V trimmed by 0 bases and J by 3 bases, 2 bases remained unmatched. In DNA form, the CDR3 reads TGCGCCAGCAGCTTGGACAGGGGGCGTACAGATACGCAGTATTTT. It translates to CASSLDRGRTDTQYF.

This rearrangement joins TRBV4-1 to TRBJ1-1; TRBD1 might be the D (5 bases). The V end was cut by 4 bases, the J end by 6 bases, with 12 bases between. This CDR3 spans 13 amino acids. Germline V lookup: CDR1 MGHRA, CDR2 YSYEKL. The CDR3 reads CASSPAGGSEAFF. The CDR3 DNA is TGCGCCAGCAGCCCCGCGGGGGGGTCTGAAGCTTTCTTT.

The J gene is TRBJ1-5, the V gene TRBV6-5; no reliable D call. V was shortened by 3 bases and J by 7 bases, with 10 bases between the two germline ends. From germline, CDR1 is MNHEY and CDR2 SVGAGI. The CDR3 covers 13 residues. The CDR3 region has the DNA TGTGCCAGCAGTTATGGAGGGAACCAGCCCCAGCATTTT. It encodes CASSYGGNQPQHF.

This clone occurred once. V is TRBV11-2 and J is TRBJ2-7, with TRBD2 matching 8 bases. The CDR3 has 15 residues. V was clipped by 1 base and J by 3 bases; unmatched bases: 5. The germline V gene encodes CDR1 SGHAT and CDR2 FQNNGV. The CDR3 region is CASSLGSGGLYEQYF. CDR3 coding DNA: TGTGCCAGCAGCTTAGGGAGCGGGGGCCTCTACGAGCAGTACTTC.

The chain combines TRBV6-1 with TRBJ2-1, with 9 bases identical to TRBD2. This CDR3 has 15 amino acids. The trim removed 3 bases at V and 4 bases at J, leaving 4 bases unmatched. Germline V gene sequence: CDR1 MNHNS, CDR2 SASEGT. For the CDR3, the DNA is TGTGCCAGCAGTGATGGGACTAGCTCATACAATGAGCAGTTCTTC. This encodes CASSDGTSSYNEQFF.

The rearrangement joins TRBV7-9 to TRBJ2-7; a weak D match, TRBD1 (5 bases). Looked up from germline, CDR1 is SEHNR and CDR2 is FQNEAQ (reference sequence). The CDR3 runs to 13 residues. V was clipped by 3 bases and J by 5 bases, with 11 bases between them. The CDR3: CASSFSGINEQYF. Here the CDR3 DNA reads TGTGCCAGCAGCTTTTCAGGGATCAACGAGCAGTACTTC.

J is TRBJ2-3 and V is TRBV5-1; D is unresolved. The CDR3 sequence is 14 residues long. CDR1 and CDR2 from the germline V gene are SGHRS and YFSETQ. Trimming shortened V by 4 bases and J by 2 bases, and 11 bases separated the two germline ends. CDR3 sequence reads: CASSHLRSTDTQYF. Written as DNA, the CDR3 is TGCGCCAGCAGCCACCTTAGGTCCACAGATACGCAGTATTTT.

The genes are TRBV7-8 and TRBJ2-1, with no clear D. The V gene's germline CDR1 is SGHVS and CDR2 FQNEAQ. Trimming shortened V by 8 bases and J by 4 bases, and 12 bases separated the two germline ends. The CDR3 contains 13 residues. The chain's CDR3 is CASVAGPYNEQFF. CDR3 nucleotide sequence: TGTGCCAGCGTGGCCGGGCCTTACAATGAGCAGTTCTTC.

CDR3 amino acids: CASSFGGAPYNEQFF. The DNA for the CDR3 is TGTGCCAGCAGCTTCGGAGGGGCGCCGTACAATGAGCAGTTCTTC. The chain links TRBV9 to TRBJ2-1; weak D call: TRBD2 (6 bases). CDR1 is SGDLS, CDR2 YYNGEE, per germline. This CDR3 contains 15 residues. Trimming shortened V by 4 bases and J by 4 bases, and 15 bases separated the two germline ends.

V gene TRBV9 combines with J gene TRBJ1-1; D ambiguous. This CDR3 is built from 13 residues. CDR1 SGDLS and CDR2 YYNGEE come from the germline V gene. V was cut by 0 bases and J by 3 bases, with 6 bases left in between. The CDR3 DNA is TGTGCCAGCAGCGTAGGGGGTCACACTGAAGCTTTCTTT. As protein: CASSVGGHTEAFF. The full variable domain, in which reference TRBV9 and TRBJ1-1 provide the parts outside the CDR3, is DSGVTQTPKHLITATGQRVTLRCSPRSGDLSVYWYQQSLDQGLQFLIQYYNGEERAKGNILERFSAQQFPDLHSELNLSSLELGDSALYFCASSVGGHTEAFFGQGTRLTVV.

The genes are TRBV9 and TRBJ1-2, with D unclear. Germline V lookup: CDR1 SGDLS, CDR2 YYNGEE. V was clipped by 0 bases and J by 4 bases, with 7 bases between them. The CDR3 has 13 amino acids. The CDR3 sequence: CASSVAISYGYTF. In DNA, the CDR3 is TGTGCCAGCAGCGTAGCGATCTCCTATGGCTACACCTTC.